This section outlines one TCR beta chain sequence together with its context. The antigen is unknown. This specimen comes from a study of identifying expanded T cells in peripheral blood. The data were produced by immunoSEQ multiplex PCR, yet TCRdb's version contains in-frame clones alone and is incomplete. The sample contains about 58,000 clones, 89% of which appear only once. Study outcomes and limitations: Variance in clone template counts between approximately two-week samples significantly increased with total template count across all healthy donors. Technical replicates showed roughly 1.2 changed clones; two weeks approximately 16; four weeks 19.

J was trimmed by 4 bases and V by 0 bases; bases with no gene match: 3. This CDR3 spans 14 amino acids. Germline lookup yields CDR1 SGHRS and CDR2 YFSETQ. Healthy donors had no documented immune events, such as infections, while sampled. This receptor was identified in a person between 18 and 75 years old in good health. V and J are TRBV5-1 and TRBJ2-7; the match to TRBD1 covers 8 bases. Sequences were obtained from blood. The CDR3 nucleotides are TGCGCCAGCAGCTTGGAGGACAGGGTTTACGAGCAGTACTTC. Its protein is CASSLEDRVYEQYF.